The entry below describes one T cell receptor beta chain. The record originates from a study of blood T cell repertoires in COVID-19. Assay used: immunoSEQ multiplex PCR; TCRdb lists only in-frame clones, some missing. Of around 170,000 clones listed, approximately 80% were seen once; the top ten hold approximately 12%. The CDR3 runs to 15 residues. Per germline, CDR1 MNHEY and CDR2 SVGAGI. After removal of 0 bases from V and 7 bases from J, the junction contained 5 bases not matched to a gene. Participant reports of clinical history set cohort assignment. The chain recombines TRBV6-5 with TRBJ1-4; 7 nucleotides align to TRBD1. The sequence was collected from a middle-aged man who had recovered from COVID-19. The source material was PBMCs or T cells enriched from blood (not recorded which). In nucleotides, the CDR3 is TGTGCCAGCAGTTACTCAGGGGGCCTCGGTGAAAAACTGTTTTTT. Protein product: CASSYSGGLGEKLFF.